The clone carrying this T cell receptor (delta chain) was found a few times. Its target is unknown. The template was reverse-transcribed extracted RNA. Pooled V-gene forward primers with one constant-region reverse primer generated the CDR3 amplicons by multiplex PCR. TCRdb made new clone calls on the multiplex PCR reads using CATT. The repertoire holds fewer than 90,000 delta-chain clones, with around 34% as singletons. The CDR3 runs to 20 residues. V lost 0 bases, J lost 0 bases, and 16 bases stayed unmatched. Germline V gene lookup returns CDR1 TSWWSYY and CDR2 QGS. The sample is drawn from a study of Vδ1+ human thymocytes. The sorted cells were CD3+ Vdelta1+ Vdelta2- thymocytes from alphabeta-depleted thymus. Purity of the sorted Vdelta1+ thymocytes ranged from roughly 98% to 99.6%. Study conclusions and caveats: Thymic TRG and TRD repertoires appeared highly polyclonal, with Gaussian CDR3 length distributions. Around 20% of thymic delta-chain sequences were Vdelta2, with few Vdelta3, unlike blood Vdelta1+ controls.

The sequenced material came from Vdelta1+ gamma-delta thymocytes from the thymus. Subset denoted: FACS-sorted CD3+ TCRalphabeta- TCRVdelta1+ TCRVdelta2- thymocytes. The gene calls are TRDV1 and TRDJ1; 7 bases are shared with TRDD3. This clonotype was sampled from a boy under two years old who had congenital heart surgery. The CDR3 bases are TGTGCTCTTGGGGAACTTGTCGGCCGTACTGGGGATTGGTACACCGATAAACTCATCTTT. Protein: CALGELVGRTGDWYTDKLIF.